Listed below are T cell receptor beta chains from one sample, sequenced in a study of Ad26.COV2.S vaccination and SARS-CoV-2 variants. Repertoires were generated with immunoSEQ multiplex PCR, while TCRdb's copy carries only in-frame clones and drops some. The data contain over 450,000 clones, 70% to 90% of them singletons. This specimen consisted of peripheral blood, obtained in a trial of Ad26.COV2.S vaccine versus placebo. Source of these receptors: a person aged 18 to 59 who received the Ad26.COV2.S COVID-19 vaccine or a placebo. Both conserved end residues are part of each CDR3. The D gene is left open where the match is weak. Clone size, where shown, is once, few, many, or a class for clones that have expanded.

d_call,clone_size,v_call,j_call,cdr3_aa,cdr3_nt
TRBD2,-,TRBV12-5,TRBJ2-3,CASGLSAGLGPVTDTQYF,TGTGCTAGTGGTTTGTCTGCGGGACTAGGCCCCGTCACAGATACGCAGTATTTT
TRBD1,-,TRBV18,TRBJ1-5,CASSGGTAHSNQPQHF,TGTGCCAGCTCAGGAGGGACAGCTCATAGCAATCAGCCCCAGCATTTT
-,-,TRBV6-2/TRBV6-3,TRBJ2-3,CASSSHRRPAITDTQYF,TGTGCCAGCAGTTCCCACCGGCGGCCCGCAATCACAGATACGCAGTATTTT
TRBD1,-,TRBV2,TRBJ1-2,CASRLGQGITYGYTF,TGTGCCAGCAGATTGGGACAGGGAATTACCTATGGCTACACCTTC
-,-,TRBV5-1,TRBJ2-7,CASSILGQPSGEQYF,TGCGCCAGCAGCATACTGGGACAGCCAAGCGGGGAGCAGTACTTC
-,-,TRBV19,TRBJ1-6,CASSISRNSPLHF,TGTGCCAGTAGTATTTCGCGCAATTCACCCCTCCACTTT
-,-,TRBV27,TRBJ2-7,CATALSGEQYF,TGTGCCACCGCACTGTCCGGCGAGCAGTACTTC
-,-,TRBV11-3,TRBJ2-7,CASSTGRVPVAEQYF,TGTGCCAGCAGCACAGGGAGGGTACCCGTGGCCGAGCAGTACTTC
-,-,TRBV4-1,TRBJ2-7,CASSQDTVYEQYF,TGCGCCAGCAGCCAGGATACAGTCTACGAGCAGTACTTC
-,-,TRBV6-5,TRBJ1-2,CASSYRGYGYTF,TGTGCCAGCAGTTACCGGGGCTATGGCTACACCTTC
-,-,TRBV5-1,TRBJ2-5,CASSLIRADQETQYF,TGCGCCAGCAGCTTGATCAGGGCAGACCAAGAGACCCAGTACTTC
-,-,TRBV4-2,TRBJ1-1,CASSQTHLEAFF,TGTGCCAGCAGCCAGACCCATTTGGAAGCTTTCTTT
-,-,TRBV2,TRBJ2-5,CASSRQSGGLETQYF,TGTGCCAGCAGTAGACAGTCAGGGGGGTTAGAGACCCAGTACTTC
-,-,TRBV5-1,TRBJ2-7,CASSLGPGDEQYF,TGCGCCAGCAGCTTGGGGCCGGGGGACGAGCAGTACTTC
-,-,TRBV13,TRBJ2-5,CASSLRGFRETQYF,TGTGCCAGCAGCTTGCGGGGATTCCGAGAGACCCAGTACTTC
TRBD2,-,TRBV28,TRBJ2-3,CASSTSGSTDTQYF,TGTGCCAGCTCGACTAGCGGAAGCACAGATACGCAGTATTTT
TRBD2,-,TRBV18,TRBJ2-7,CASSPGAGGTYEQYF,TGTGCCAGCTCCCCAGGGGCGGGAGGAACCTACGAGCAGTACTTC
-,-,TRBV2,TRBJ1-6,CASSPVGGSPLHF,TGTGCCAGCAGTCCCGTGGGAGGTTCACCCCTCCACTTT
-,-,TRBV20-1,TRBJ2-1,CSASPAGDNEQFF,TGCAGTGCTAGTCCCGCTGGTGACAATGAGCAGTTCTTC
TRBD1,few,TRBV5-6,TRBJ1-2,CASSSYGTGYGYTF,TGTGCCAGCAGCTCCTACGGGACAGGCTATGGCTACACCTTC
TRBD1,-,TRBV19,TRBJ1-4,CASSAGTATNEKLFF,TGTGCCAGTAGTGCCGGGACAGCAACTAATGAAAAACTGTTTTTT
-,-,TRBV24-1,TRBJ2-3,CATSRAGTQYF,TGTGCCACCAGTCGCGCCGGCACGCAGTATTTT
-,-,TRBV19,TRBJ2-1,CASSYMTKEFF,TGTGCCAGTAGCTATATGACCAAGGAGTTCTTC
-,-,TRBV9,TRBJ2-3,CASSVSGLSSDTQYF,TGTGCCAGCAGCGTTTCTGGACTATCATCCGATACGCAGTATTTT
TRBD1,-,TRBV30,TRBJ1-2,CAWGSWTGGLGYTF,TGTGCCTGGGGGAGCTGGACAGGGGGCCTCGGCTACACCTTC
TRBD1,once,TRBV6-1,TRBJ1-2,CASSEAGPGQGYGYTF,TGTGCCAGCAGTGAAGCTGGACCGGGACAGGGTTATGGCTACACCTTC